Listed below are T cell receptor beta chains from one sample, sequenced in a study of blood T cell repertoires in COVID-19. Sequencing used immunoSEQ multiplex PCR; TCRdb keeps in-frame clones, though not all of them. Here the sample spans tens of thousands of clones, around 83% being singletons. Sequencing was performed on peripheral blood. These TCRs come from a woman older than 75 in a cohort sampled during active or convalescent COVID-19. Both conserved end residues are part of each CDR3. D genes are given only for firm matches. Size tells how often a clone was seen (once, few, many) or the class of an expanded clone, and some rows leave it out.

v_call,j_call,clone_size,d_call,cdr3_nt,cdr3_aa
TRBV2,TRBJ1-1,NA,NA,TGTGCCAGCAGCCCTTTGTTCAGGGCTTTCTTT,CASSPLFRAFF
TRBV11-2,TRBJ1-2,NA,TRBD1,TGTGCCAGCAGCTTAGTAACAGGGGGCTTTGGCTACACCTTC,CASSLVTGGFGYTF
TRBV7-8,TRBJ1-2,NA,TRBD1,TGTGCCAGCAGCCCCCGCCCGGGACAGGGGATCTATGGCTACACCTTC,CASSPRPGQGIYGYTF
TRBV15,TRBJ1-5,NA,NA,TGTGCCACCAGCAGAGATCGGGGCAATCAGCCCCAGCATTTT,CATSRDRGNQPQHF
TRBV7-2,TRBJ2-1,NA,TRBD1,TGTGCCAGCAGCTTGGCGACAGGGCGATACAATGAGCAGTTCTTC,CASSLATGRYNEQFF
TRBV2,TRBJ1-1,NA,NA,TGTGCCAGCAGCGTTGACAGTTCCACTGAAGCTTTCTTT,CASSVDSSTEAFF
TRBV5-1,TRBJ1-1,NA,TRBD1,TGCGCCAGCAGCTTGCTCAGGGGGAGCACTGAAGCTTTCTTT,CASSLLRGSTEAFF
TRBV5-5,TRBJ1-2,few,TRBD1,TGTGCCAGCAGCTTGGGCAGGGGGCCGGCTAACTATGGCTACACCTTC,CASSLGRGPANYGYTF
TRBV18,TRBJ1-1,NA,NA,TGTGCCAGCCAAGGAAGTGGCAGGGAAGCTTTCTTT,CASQGSGREAFF
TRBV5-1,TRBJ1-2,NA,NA,TGCGCCAGCAGCTTGGATGGGGGCAACTATGGCTACACCTTC,CASSLDGGNYGYTF
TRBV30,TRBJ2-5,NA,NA,TGTGCCTGGAGCCCCGGGACTCCGGAGACCCAGTACTTC,CAWSPGTPETQYF
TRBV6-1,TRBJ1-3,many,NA,TGTGCCAGCAGTGAACTGCCAGGCTCTGGAAACACCATATATTTT,CASSELPGSGNTIYF
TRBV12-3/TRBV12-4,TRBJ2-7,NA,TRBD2,TGTGCCAGCAGTTTTTCTAGCGGCGAGCAGTACTTC,CASSFSSGEQYF
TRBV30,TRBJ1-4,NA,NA,TGTGCCTCGGCGACAGGAACTAATGAAAAACTGTTTTTT,CASATGTNEKLFF
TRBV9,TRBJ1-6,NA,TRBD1,TGTGCCAGCAGCGTAGGGTCAGGGGGGTATAATTCACCCCTCCACTTT,CASSVGSGGYNSPLHF
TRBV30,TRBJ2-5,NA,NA,TGTGCCTGGAGCGACCAAGAGACCCAGTACTTC,CAWSDQETQYF
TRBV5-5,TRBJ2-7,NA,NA,TGTGCCAGCAGCTACGAAACAGGGTTTAGCTCCTACGAGCAGTACTTC,CASSYETGFSSYEQYF
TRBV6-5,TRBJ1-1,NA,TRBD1,TGTGCCAGCAGCTTGGACAGGGGCCAAAACACTGAAGCTTTCTTT,CASSLDRGQNTEAFF
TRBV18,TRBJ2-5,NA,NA,TGTGCCAGCTCACCATTCAGGGACCAAGAGACCCAGTACTTC,CASSPFRDQETQYF
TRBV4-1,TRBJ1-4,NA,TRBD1,TGCGCCAGCAGCAGGACAGGGGTTGGAAATGAAAAACTGTTTTTT,CASSRTGVGNEKLFF
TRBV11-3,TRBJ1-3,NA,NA,TGTGCCAGCAGCATTGTATCGAGCTCTGGAAACACCATATATTTT,CASSIVSSSGNTIYF
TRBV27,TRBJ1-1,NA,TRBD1,TGTGCCAGTCGGGCCAGGGGGCTGGGCACTGAAGCTTTCTTT,CASRARGLGTEAFF
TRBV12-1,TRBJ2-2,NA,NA,TGTGCCAGCAGCCGGATGGGACTAGCGGGAGTCACCGGGGAGCTGTTTTTT,CASSRMGLAGVTGELFF
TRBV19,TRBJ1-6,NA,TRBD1,TGTGCCAGTAGTGCTAACAGGGGGGAGTCACCCCTCCACTTT,CASSANRGESPLHF
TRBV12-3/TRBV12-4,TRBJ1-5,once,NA,TGTGCCAGCAGTCCTCGAGGCGCCCAGCCCCAGCATTTT,CASSPRGAQPQHF
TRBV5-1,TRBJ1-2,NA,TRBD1,TGCGCCAGCAGCTCGACAGGGGGTGGCTACACCTTC,CASSSTGGGYTF
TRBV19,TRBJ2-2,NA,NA,TGTGCCAGTAGTATTAACGCAGCCGGGGAGCTGTTTTTT,CASSINAAGELFF
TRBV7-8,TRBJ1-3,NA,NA,TGTGCCAGCAGCTTAGCCCTGGGCGAAAAAGGAAACACCATATATTTT,CASSLALGEKGNTIYF
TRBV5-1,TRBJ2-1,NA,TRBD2,TGCGCCAGCAGCCCCAGGACTAGCGGGGGTAGCTCCTACAATGAGCAGTTCTTC,CASSPRTSGGSSYNEQFF
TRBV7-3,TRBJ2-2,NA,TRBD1,TGTGCCAGCAGCTTAATCGGGACAGGGAGTATCACCGGGGAGCTGTTTTTT,CASSLIGTGSITGELFF
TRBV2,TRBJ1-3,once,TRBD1,TGTGCCAGCAGTGAGGAGGGGGCCCTCGTCTCTGGAAACACCATATATTTT,CASSEEGALVSGNTIYF
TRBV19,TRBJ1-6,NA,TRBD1,TGTGCCAGTAGTAGTGGGACAGTACTTAATTCACCCCTCCACTTT,CASSSGTVLNSPLHF
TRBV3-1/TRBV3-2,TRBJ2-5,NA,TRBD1,TGTGCCAGCAGCCAAGATTCTCCGGGACAGCAAGAGACCCAGTACTTC,CASSQDSPGQQETQYF
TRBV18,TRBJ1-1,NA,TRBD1,TGTGCCAGCTCACCACAGGGGGCCAAGAACACTGAAGCTTTCTTT,CASSPQGAKNTEAFF
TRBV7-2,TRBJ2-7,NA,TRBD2,TGTGCCAGCAGGGGGACTAGCGGGAGGTACGAGCAGTACTTC,CASRGTSGRYEQYF
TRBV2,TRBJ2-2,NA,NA,TGTGCCAGCCAGAGACAACCCGCGAACACCGGGGAGCTGTTTTTT,CASQRQPANTGELFF
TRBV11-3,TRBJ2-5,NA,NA,TGTGCCAGCAGCTTAACCAGGGGTTTGGAGACCCAGTACTTC,CASSLTRGLETQYF
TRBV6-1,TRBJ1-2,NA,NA,TGTGCCAGCAGTGATCGGGGGACCTATGGCTACACCTTC,CASSDRGTYGYTF
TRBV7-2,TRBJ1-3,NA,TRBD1,TGTGCCAGCAGCGAGGACAGGGGCCGAAACACCATATATTTT,CASSEDRGRNTIYF
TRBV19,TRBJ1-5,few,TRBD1,TGTGCCAGTAGTCCCATACCACAGGGGAGCAATCAGCCCCAGCATTTT,CASSPIPQGSNQPQHF
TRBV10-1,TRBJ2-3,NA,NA,TGCGCCAGCAGTCCAAGCGGAGATACGCAGTATTTT,CASSPSGDTQYF
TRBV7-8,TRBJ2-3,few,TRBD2,TGTGCCAGTCCCATAAGCGGGGCTAGCGGGAAGGTAGATACGCAGTATTTT,CASPISGASGKVDTQYF
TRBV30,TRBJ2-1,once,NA,TGTGCCTGGAGCCTTGTTTCGAAGCGGGCTTCCTACAATGAGCAGTTCTTC,CAWSLVSKRASYNEQFF
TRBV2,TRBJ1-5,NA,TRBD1,TGTGCCAGCAGTGGACAGGGGGTAGGTCAGCCCCAGCATTTT,CASSGQGVGQPQHF
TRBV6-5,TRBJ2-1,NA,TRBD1,TGTGCCAGCAGGGACAGGGCCGGCTCCTACAATGAGCAGTTCTTC,CASRDRAGSYNEQFF
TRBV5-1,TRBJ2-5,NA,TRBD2,TGCGCCAGCAGCCTGGGAAGAGGAAGCGGGAAAGCCCAAGAGACCCAGTACTTC,CASSLGRGSGKAQETQYF
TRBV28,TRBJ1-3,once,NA,TGTGCCAGCAGGGGGGCCGGTTCTGGAAACACCATATATTTT,CASRGAGSGNTIYF
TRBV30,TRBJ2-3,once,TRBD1,TGTGCCTGGAGTGGACAGGGGCTCTCTAGCACAGATACGCAGTATTTT,CAWSGQGLSSTDTQYF
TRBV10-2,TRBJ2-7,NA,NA,TGCGCCAGCAGTGAGTATGCGGAACGGGGGGAGCAGTACTTC,CASSEYAERGEQYF
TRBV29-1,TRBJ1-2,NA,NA,TGCAGCGTTGTTGACGGACTCTATGGCTACACCTTC,CSVVDGLYGYTF
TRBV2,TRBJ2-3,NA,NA,TGTGCCAGCAGTGAACTAGATACGCAGTATTTT,CASSELDTQYF
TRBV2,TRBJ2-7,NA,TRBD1,TGTGCCAGCACTCCCACAGGGGGTCCCTACTACGAGCAGTACTTC,CASTPTGGPYYEQYF
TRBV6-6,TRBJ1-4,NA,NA,TGTGCCAGCAGTTACCCGGACAGTAATGAAAAACTGTTTTTT,CASSYPDSNEKLFF
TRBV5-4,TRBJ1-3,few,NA,TGTGCCAGCAGGTTCTACTCTGGAAACACCATATATTTT,CASRFYSGNTIYF
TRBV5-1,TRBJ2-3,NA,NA,TGCGCCAGCAGCTTGGAATGGAGCAGAGATACGCAGTATTTT,CASSLEWSRDTQYF